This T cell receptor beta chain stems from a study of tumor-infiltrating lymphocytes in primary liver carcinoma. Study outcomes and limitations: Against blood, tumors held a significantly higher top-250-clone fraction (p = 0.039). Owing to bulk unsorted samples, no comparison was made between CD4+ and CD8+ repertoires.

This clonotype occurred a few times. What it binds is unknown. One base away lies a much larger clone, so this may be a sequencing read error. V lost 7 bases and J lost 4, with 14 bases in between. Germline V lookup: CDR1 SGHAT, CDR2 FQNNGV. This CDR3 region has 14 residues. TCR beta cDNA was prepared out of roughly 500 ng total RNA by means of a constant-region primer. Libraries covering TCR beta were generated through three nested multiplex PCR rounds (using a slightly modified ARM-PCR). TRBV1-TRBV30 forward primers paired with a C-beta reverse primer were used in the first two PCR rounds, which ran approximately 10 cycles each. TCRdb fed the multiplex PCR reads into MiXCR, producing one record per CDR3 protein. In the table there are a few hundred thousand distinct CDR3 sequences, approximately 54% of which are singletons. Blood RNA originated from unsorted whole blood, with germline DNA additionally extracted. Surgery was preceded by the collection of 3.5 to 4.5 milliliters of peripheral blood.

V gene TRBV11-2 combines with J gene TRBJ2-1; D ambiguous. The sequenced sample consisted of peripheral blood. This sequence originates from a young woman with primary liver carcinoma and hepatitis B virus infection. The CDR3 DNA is TGTGCCAGCAACATTCAAGACGGGTACAATGAGCAGTTCTTC. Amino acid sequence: CASNIQDGYNEQFF.